The T cell receptor (beta chain) described here comes from a study of multiple sclerosis patients with progressive multifocal leukoencephalopathy. General study points: In most PML patients, TRB repertoires appeared less diverse by entropy.

Time point specified: 12 to 13 months of natalizumab therapy. Repertoires were generated with immunoSEQ multiplex PCR, while TCRdb's copy carries only in-frame clones and drops some. The sample has tens of thousands of clones; 90% are singletons. This clone appeared a single time. Its cognate antigen is unknown. The CDR3 spans 13 residues. The ends were cut back, 4 bases at V and 5 bases at J, with 9 bases in the middle. Germline assignment: CDR1 MGHRA and CDR2 YSYEKL. The sequence was obtained from a human donor with multiple sclerosis. This sample comprised PBMCs, obtained from a patient treated with natalizumab. The chain has TRBV4-1 and TRBJ1-5; tentatively, D is TRBD1 (5 bases). The CDR3, as DNA: TGCGCCAGCAGCCGTCCGGGGGATCAGCCCCAGCATTTT. Its translation: CASSRPGDQPQHF.